These 7 T cell receptor beta chains were sequenced from one sample in a study of blood T cell repertoires in COVID-19. The assay was immunoSEQ multiplex PCR, and TCRdb's table has in-frame clones only and misses some. This table holds fewer than 500,000 clones, about nine tenths found once. The sequencing input was peripheral blood. The receptors were sampled from a woman aged 30 to 39 with active or convalescent COVID-19.

This chain connects TRBV13 to TRBJ1-3, with a tentative D call TRBD1 (5 bases). The CDR3 runs 15 residues. Germline CDR1 and CDR2: PRHDT and FYEKMQ (reference sequence). V was trimmed by 6 bases and J by 2 bases, leaving 14 bases between them. The CDR3 loop reads CASRVADSPGNTIYF. CDR3 bases: TGTGCCAGCAGGGTTGCCGACAGCCCTGGAAACACCATATATTTT.

This chain connects TRBV30 to TRBJ2-2; D is ambiguous. The CDR3 runs to 13 residues. Germline assignment: CDR1 GTSNPN and CDR2 SVGIG (reference sequence). Trimming took 0 bases from V and 7 from J, leaving 9 bases between them. The CDR3 sequence is CAWSVGSGGELFF. Here the CDR3 DNA reads TGTGCCTGGAGTGTAGGCTCGGGCGGGGAGCTGTTTTTT.

The chain joins TRBV18 to TRBJ2-1; 7 nucleotides match TRBD2. J was trimmed by 10 bases and V by 3 bases; bases with no gene match: 3. CDR1 is KGHSH, CDR2 LQKENI, per germline. The CDR3 is 12 amino acids. CDR3 nucleotide sequence: TGTGCCAGCTCACCTATGGGGGGGGAGCAGTTCTTC. This gives the protein CASSPMGGEQFF.

V usage is TRBV5-1 and J usage is TRBJ2-1; 11 bases are a match to TRBD2. This CDR3 region has 15 residues. Trimming removed 5 bases from V and 5 bases from J; junction bases left unmatched: 6. Germline loops: CDR1 SGHRS, CDR2 YFSETQ. CDR3 in DNA: TGCGCCAGCAGTTCCCTAGCGGGAGGTAACAATGAGCAGTTCTTC. This codes for CASSSLAGGNNEQFF.

This chain links TRBV19 with TRBJ1-5; D gene ambiguous. The CDR3 loop spans 15 amino acids. Germline V lookup: CDR1 LNHDA, CDR2 SQIVND (reference sequence). V lost 1 base, J lost 0 bases, and 7 bases lay in between. The DNA for the CDR3 is TGTGCCAGTAGTATAGTGCCCTATAGCAATCAGCCCCAGCATTTT. Translated, it gives CASSIVPYSNQPQHF.

The rearrangement links TRBV3-1 (or the pseudogene TRBV3-2) to TRBJ1-1; no reliable D call. The germline CDR1 and CDR2 sequences are LGHDT and YNNKEL (reference sequence). CDR3 size: 14 residues. The germline V and J ends were trimmed by 0 bases and 6 bases, with 11 bases remaining between them. The CDR3, as DNA: TGTGCCAGCAGCCAAGAGTGGCAGTCCCCTGAAGCTTTCTTT. Encoded protein: CASSQEWQSPEAFF.

This clone is a singleton in its sample. The chain couples TRBV11-2 to TRBJ1-2, with TRBD1 identical over 7 bases. Germline CDR1 and CDR2: SGHAT and FQNNGV. The V segment lost 5 bases and the J segment 3 bases; nucleotides outside the gene matches: 15. CDR3 size: 17 residues. CDR3 loop: CASSADTGQITYYGYTF. The DNA of the CDR3 is TGTGCCAGCAGCGCAGACACGGGACAGATAACCTACTATGGCTACACCTTC.